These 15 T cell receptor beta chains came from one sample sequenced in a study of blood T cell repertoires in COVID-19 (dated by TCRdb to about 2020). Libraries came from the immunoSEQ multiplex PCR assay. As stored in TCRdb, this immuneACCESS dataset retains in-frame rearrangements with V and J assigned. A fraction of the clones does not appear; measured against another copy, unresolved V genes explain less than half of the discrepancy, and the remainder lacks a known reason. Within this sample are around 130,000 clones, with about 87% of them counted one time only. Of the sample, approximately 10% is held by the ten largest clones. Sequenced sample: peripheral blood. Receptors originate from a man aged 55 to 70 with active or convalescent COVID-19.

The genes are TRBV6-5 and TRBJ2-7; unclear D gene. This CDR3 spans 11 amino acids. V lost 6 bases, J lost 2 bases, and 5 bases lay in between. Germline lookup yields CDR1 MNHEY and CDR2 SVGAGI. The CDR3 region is CASRRTYEQYF. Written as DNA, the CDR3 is TGTGCCAGCAGGCGAACCTACGAGCAGTACTTC.

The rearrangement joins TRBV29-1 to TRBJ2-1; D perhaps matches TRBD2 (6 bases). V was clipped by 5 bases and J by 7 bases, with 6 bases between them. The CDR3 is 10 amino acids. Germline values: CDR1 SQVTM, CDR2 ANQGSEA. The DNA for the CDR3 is TGCAGCGTTCGGGGGAATGAGCAGTTCTTC. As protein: CSVRGNEQFF.

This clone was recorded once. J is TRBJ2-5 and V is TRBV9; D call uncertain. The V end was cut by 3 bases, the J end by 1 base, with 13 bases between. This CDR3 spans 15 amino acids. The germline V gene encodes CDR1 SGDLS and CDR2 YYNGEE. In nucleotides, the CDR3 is TGTGCCAGCAGCGCCATGAGCGCGGTCCAAGAGACCCAGTACTTC. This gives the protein CASSAMSAVQETQYF.

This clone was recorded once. In DNA, the CDR3 is TGTGCCAGTAGTACAGGACAGCTTTCTAATGAAAAACTGTTTTTT. Protein: CASSTGQLSNEKLFF. V usage is TRBV19 and J usage is TRBJ1-4; TRBD1 is a possible D gene (6 bases). Trimming stripped 4 bases from V and 3 bases from J, with 12 bases between. The germline V gene encodes CDR1 LNHDA and CDR2 SQIVND (reference sequence). The CDR3 totals 15 residues.

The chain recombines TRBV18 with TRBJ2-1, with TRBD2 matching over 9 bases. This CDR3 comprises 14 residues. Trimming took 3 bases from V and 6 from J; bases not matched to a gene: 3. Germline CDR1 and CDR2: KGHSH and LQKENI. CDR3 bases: TGTGCCAGCTCACCCGGGACTAGCCGCAATGAGCAGTTCTTC. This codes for CASSPGTSRNEQFF.

The CDR3 DNA reads as TGTGCCAGCAGCGCAGCGACAGTCCCTTCGACGCCCCTCCACTTT. Translating it yields CASSAATVPSTPLHF. The chain couples TRBV9 to TRBJ1-6; the D gene is possibly TRBD1 (5 bases). Germline V gene sequence: CDR1 SGDLS, CDR2 YYNGEE. V was cut by 3 bases and J by 13 bases, with 20 bases left in between. This CDR3 spans 15 amino acids.

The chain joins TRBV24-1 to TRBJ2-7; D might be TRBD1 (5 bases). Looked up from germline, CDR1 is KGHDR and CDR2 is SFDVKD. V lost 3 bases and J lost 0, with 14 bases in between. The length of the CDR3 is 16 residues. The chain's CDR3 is CATSDRAGLSSYEQYF. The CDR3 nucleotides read TGTGCCACCAGTGATCGCGCAGGGCTGAGCTCCTACGAGCAGTACTTC.

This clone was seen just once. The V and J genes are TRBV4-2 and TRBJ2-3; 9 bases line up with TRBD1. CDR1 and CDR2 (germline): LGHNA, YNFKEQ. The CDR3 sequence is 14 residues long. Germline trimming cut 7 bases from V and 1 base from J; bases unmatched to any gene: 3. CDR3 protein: CASTRDRGTDTQYF. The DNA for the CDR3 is TGTGCCAGCACTAGGGACAGGGGCACAGATACGCAGTATTTT.

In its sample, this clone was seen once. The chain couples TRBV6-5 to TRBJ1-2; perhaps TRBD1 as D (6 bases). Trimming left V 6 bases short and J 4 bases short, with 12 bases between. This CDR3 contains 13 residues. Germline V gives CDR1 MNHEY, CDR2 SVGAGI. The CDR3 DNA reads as TGTGCCAGCAGATTAACAGGGTTCTATGGCTACACCTTC. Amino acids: CASRLTGFYGYTF.

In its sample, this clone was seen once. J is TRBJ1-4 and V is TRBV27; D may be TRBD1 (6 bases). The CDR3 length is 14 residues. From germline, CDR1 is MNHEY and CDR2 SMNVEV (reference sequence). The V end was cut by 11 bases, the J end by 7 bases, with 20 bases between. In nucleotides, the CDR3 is TGTGCCTCGGGGGGGGCCCCCGGTGGTGAAAAACTGTTTTTT. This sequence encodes CASGGAPGGEKLFF. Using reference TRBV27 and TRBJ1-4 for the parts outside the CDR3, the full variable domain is EAQVTQNPRYLITVTGKKLTVTCSQNMNHEYMSWYRQDPGLGLRQIYYSMNVEVTDKGDVPEGYKVSRKEKRNFPLILESPSPNQTSLYFCASGGAPGGEKLFFGSGTQLSVL.

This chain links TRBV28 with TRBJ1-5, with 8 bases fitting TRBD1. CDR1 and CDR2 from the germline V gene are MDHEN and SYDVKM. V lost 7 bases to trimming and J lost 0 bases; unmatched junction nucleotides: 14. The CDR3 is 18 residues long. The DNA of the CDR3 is TGTGCCAGCACCCCAAACAGGGGGGGATTTTATAGCAATCAGCCCCAGCATTTT. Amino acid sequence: CASTPNRGGFYSNQPQHF.

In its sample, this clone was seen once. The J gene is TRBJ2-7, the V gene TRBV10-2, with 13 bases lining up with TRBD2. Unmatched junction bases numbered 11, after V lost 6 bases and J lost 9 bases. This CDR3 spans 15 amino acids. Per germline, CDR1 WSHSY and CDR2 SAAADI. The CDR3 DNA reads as TGCGCCAGCAGCCCACGGACTAGCGGGGGAGGTGCGCAGTACTTC. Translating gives CASSPRTSGGGAQYF.

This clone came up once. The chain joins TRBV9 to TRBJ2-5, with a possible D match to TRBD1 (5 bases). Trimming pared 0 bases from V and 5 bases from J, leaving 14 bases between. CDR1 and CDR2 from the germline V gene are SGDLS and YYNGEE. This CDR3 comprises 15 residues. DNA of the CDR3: TGTGCCAGCAGCGTAGAGGGGTTTGGTAAGGAGACCCAGTACTTC. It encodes CASSVEGFGKETQYF. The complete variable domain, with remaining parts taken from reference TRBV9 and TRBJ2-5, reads DSGVTQTPKHLITATGQRVTLRCSPRSGDLSVYWYQQSLDQGLQFLIQYYNGEERAKGNILERFSAQQFPDLHSELNLSSLELGDSALYFCASSVEGFGKETQYFGPGTRLLVL.

The CDR3: CASSGQQGWGETQYF. The CDR3, as DNA: TGTGCCAGCAGTGGCCAACAGGGATGGGGGGAGACCCAGTACTTC. This chain connects TRBV28 to TRBJ2-5; D is possibly TRBD1 (6 bases). Germline CDR1 reads MDHEN; CDR2 reads SYDVKM. The CDR3 has 15 residues. V was pared by 5 bases and J by 5 bases, with 18 bases between.

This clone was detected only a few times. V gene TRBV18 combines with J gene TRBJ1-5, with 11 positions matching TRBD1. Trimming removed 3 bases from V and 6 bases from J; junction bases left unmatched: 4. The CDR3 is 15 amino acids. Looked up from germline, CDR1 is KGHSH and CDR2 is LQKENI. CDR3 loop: CASSPRGQGVQPQHF. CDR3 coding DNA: TGTGCCAGCTCACCCCGGGGACAGGGGGTTCAGCCCCAGCATTTT. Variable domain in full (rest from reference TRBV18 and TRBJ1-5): NAGVMQNPRHLVRRRGQEARLRCSPMKGHSHVYWYRQLPEEGLKFMVYLQKENIIDESGMPKERFSAEFPKEGPSILRIQQVVRGDSAAYFCASSPRGQGVQPQHFGDGTRLSIL.